This record concerns one T cell receptor beta chain sequence. This record belongs to a study of blood T cell repertoires in COVID-19. Study overall: In each case, the material was cDNA or gDNA derived from T cells, B-cell-depleted T cells, or PBMCs.

In the authors' workflow: Using reference gene primer amplification, nucleated cell counts were estimated. Repertoires were generated with immunoSEQ multiplex PCR, while TCRdb's copy carries only in-frame clones and drops some. That table is the source of V, J and clone size, and D and trimming were worked out from the DNA. The data contain about 280,000 clones, around 90% of them singletons. Clinical history reported by participants formed the basis on which cohorts were assigned. V lost 0 bases and J 7 bases, leaving 7 bases between the germline ends. This CDR3 has 14 residues. Germline V gives CDR1 KGHSH, CDR2 LQKENI.

The TCR was taken from a young woman who had recovered from COVID-19. J is TRBJ1-6 and V is TRBV18, with D unclear. Material: PBMCs or T cells enriched from blood (not recorded which). CDR3 sequence (DNA): TGTGCCAGCTCACCACCTTTGACAAATTCACCCCTCCACTTT. It codes for CASSPPLTNSPLHF.